The rows below give T cell receptor beta chains drawn from one sample of a study of shared clonotypes between healthy human individuals. Sequencing used immunoSEQ multiplex PCR; TCRdb keeps in-frame clones, though not all of them. This sample carries about 640,000 clones, approximately 75% of them seen once, and the ten largest clones take 1.8%. Sequencing was performed on memory CD4+ T cells sorted from blood. The receptors derive from a young woman in good health. The CDR3 runs from the conserved cysteine through the conserved F or W. A D gene is named only where the DNA matches it firmly. Size values are once, few and many counts, or a class for expanded clones, and some rows have none.

d_call	v_call	clone_size	j_call	cdr3_aa	cdr3_nt
.	TRBV28	.	TRBJ2-7	CASSDLGVRYEQYF	TGTGCCAGCAGTGACCTTGGGGTGCGTTACGAGCAGTACTTC
.	TRBV11-2	.	TRBJ2-5	CASSLDSVRETQYF	TGTGCCAGCAGCTTAGATTCAGTCCGAGAGACCCAGTACTTC
TRBD1	TRBV5-6	few	TRBJ1-2	CASSLPGQPHYGYTF	TGTGCCAGCAGCTTACCGGGACAGCCCCACTATGGCTACACCTTC
.	TRBV6-1	.	TRBJ1-1	CASSEIMGATEAFF	TGTGCCAGCAGTGAAATTATGGGGGCGACTGAAGCTTTCTTT
.	TRBV19	.	TRBJ1-5	CASNFGDLGNQPQHF	TGTGCCAGTAACTTCGGGGACCTTGGCAATCAGCCCCAGCATTTT
TRBD1	TRBV4-2	.	TRBJ2-6	CASSHLLGQGSGANVLTF	TGTGCCAGCAGCCACCTCCTTGGACAGGGGTCTGGGGCCAACGTCCTGACTTTC
TRBD1	TRBV30	.	TRBJ1-5	CAWSVQGNQPQHF	TGTGCCTGGAGTGTACAGGGGAACCAGCCCCAGCATTTT
.	TRBV7-9	few	TRBJ2-7	CASSFESQQYF	TGTGCCAGCAGCTTCGAGTCCCAGCAGTACTTC
TRBD2	TRBV11-1	.	TRBJ2-5	CASSLLAGVPQETQYF	TGTGCCAGCAGCTTACTAGCGGGGGTCCCACAAGAGACCCAGTACTTC
TRBD1	TRBV18	.	TRBJ1-1	CASSPPGTGNTEAFF	TGTGCCAGCTCACCACCCGGGACAGGGAACACTGAAGCTTTCTTT
TRBD2	TRBV5-4	once	TRBJ2-1	CASRKLPASGRRYEQFF	TGTGCCAGCAGAAAGCTTCCGGCTAGCGGGAGAAGATATGAGCAGTTCTTC
.	TRBV11-2	.	TRBJ2-3	CASSPKDTQYF	TGTGCCAGCAGCCCGAAAGATACGCAGTATTTT
.	TRBV2	.	TRBJ2-6	CATVGDSGANVLTF	TGTGCCACCGTTGGGGACTCTGGGGCCAACGTCCTGACTTTC
TRBD1	TRBV7-9	.	TRBJ2-1	CASSMSSGTGHYNEQFF	TGTGCCAGCAGCATGTCATCCGGGACAGGACATTACAATGAGCAGTTCTTC
.	TRBV5-8	.	TRBJ1-1	CASSYPGRLNTEAFF	TGTGCCAGCAGCTACCCGGGACGGCTGAACACTGAAGCTTTCTTT
TRBD1	TRBV27	.	TRBJ2-1	CASSPRGQGYNEQFF	TGTGCCAGCAGTCCTAGGGGACAGGGATACAATGAGCAGTTCTTC
TRBD1	TRBV9	once	TRBJ2-3	CASSGGGMGQGRTDTQYF	TGTGCCAGCAGCGGGGGCGGTATGGGACAGGGACGCACAGATACGCAGTATTTT
TRBD1	TRBV6-5	.	TRBJ2-7	CASTGGQLPYEQYF	TGTGCCAGCACAGGGGGACAGCTCCCCTACGAGCAGTACTTC
.	TRBV7-9	once	TRBJ1-1	CASSGTGTTATEAFF	TGTGCCAGCAGCGGGACCGGGACAACAGCCACTGAAGCTTTCTTT
.	TRBV28	few	TRBJ2-7	CASRRNRDSYEQYF	TGTGCCAGCCGCCGCAACAGGGACTCCTACGAGCAGTACTTC
.	TRBV28	.	TRBJ1-5	CASSSYSSNQPQHF	TGTGCCAGCAGTTCCTACAGTAGCAATCAGCCCCAGCATTTT
TRBD2	TRBV6-6	.	TRBJ2-1	CASSPGTSGSGEQFF	TGTGCCAGCAGCCCCGGGACTAGCGGGAGTGGGGAGCAGTTCTTC